This T cell receptor (beta chain) emerged from a study of shared clonotypes between healthy human individuals. Study details: CD8 memory received one plate per donor, CD8 naive two, CD4 memory three and CD4 naive three. Whole-study results and caveats: With a few donors compared, 4.5% to 6.5% of naive CD4 clonotypes were shared. Only blood was sampled; tissue repertoires likely differ.

Looked up from germline, CDR1 is LGHNA and CDR2 is YNFKEQ. V lost 1 base, J lost 6 bases, and 12 bases lay in between. The CDR3 covers 14 residues. The repertoire was sequenced with immunoSEQ multiplex PCR; TCRdb's copy has only in-frame clones and lacks some. The table includes around 990,000 clones, roughly 80% detected once. On this clone itself: What it binds is not known.

The sequenced sample was memory CD4+ T cells from PBMCs. Documented subset: CD45RA-negative fraction. The receptor comes from a man between 18 and 35 years old in good health. Some clones in this sample may be carry-over from other donors' samples. This chain links TRBV4-2 with TRBJ1-2; D perhaps matches TRBD1 (5 bases). This CDR3 is CASSQVVGVNGYTF. The CDR3 DNA is TGTGCCAGCAGCCAAGTAGTAGGGGTCAATGGCTACACCTTC.